This T cell receptor beta chain was identified during a study of blood T cell repertoires in COVID-19. Looking at the study overall: The United States, Italy and Spain were the sources of the acute and convalescent COVID-19 samples. Nucleic acid was either cDNA or gDNA, and it came from T cells, B-cell-depleted T cells, or PBMCs.

Recruited during active infection, patients (from Seattle) were subsequently followed longitudinally. Original handling: Amplification with reference gene primers provided the estimates of nucleated cell counts. Data came from immunoSEQ multiplex PCR; TCRdb stores just in-frame clones and leaves some out. The DNA gave D and trimming, while V, J and clone size come from that table. The sample includes some 450,000 clones, 70% to 90% seen only once; the top ten take 0.8% to 0.85%. The CDR3 is 14 residues long. Trimming cost V 3 bases and J 7 bases, with 15 bases left between them. Germline values: CDR1 DFQATT, CDR2 SNEGSKA (reference sequence).

The source is a man aged 18 to 29 with COVID-19, enrolled during active disease. The source material was peripheral blood. This sequence joins TRBV20-1 and TRBJ2-2, with D maybe TRBD2 (6 bases). The CDR3: CSASGGVKGGELFF. CDR3 nucleotide sequence: TGCAGTGCTAGTGGCGGGGTTAAGGGCGGGGAGCTGTTTTTT.